Below, 13 T cell receptor beta chains from the same sample are listed, as sequenced in a study of blood T cell repertoires in COVID-19. The repertoire was sequenced with immunoSEQ multiplex PCR; TCRdb's copy has only in-frame clones and lacks some. Among about 210,000 clones listed, 80% to 90% were seen once. The sample comprised peripheral blood. All receptors come from a woman aged 40 to 50 with active or convalescent COVID-19.

V gene TRBV12-3 or TRBV12-4 combines with J gene TRBJ1-5, with 7 nucleotides matching TRBD1. V lost 8 bases, J lost 7 bases, and 8 bases stayed unmatched. The CDR3 spans 13 residues. The CDR3 DNA reads as TGTGCCAGCGGTGGGACAGCTAAGCAGCCCCAGCATTTT. It translates to CASGGTAKQPQHF.

A remark on this clone: Other DNA sequences in this sample translate to the same CDR3. The chain employs TRBV5-1 and TRBJ2-5, with D possibly matching TRBD1 (5 bases). Trimming pared 0 bases from V and 1 base from J, leaving 7 bases between. The CDR3 sequence is 14 residues long. The germline CDR1 and CDR2 sequences are SGHRS and YFSETQ. CDR3 protein: CASSLDRFQETQYF. The DNA for the CDR3 is TGCGCCAGCAGCTTGGACAGGTTCCAAGAGACCCAGTACTTC.

V is TRBV4-2 and J is TRBJ1-4; TRBD1 aligns across 7 bases. Germline V gives CDR1 LGHNA, CDR2 YNFKEQ. The CDR3 is 17 residues long. V shed 7 bases, J shed 3 bases, and the junction held 14 bases outside the gene matches. The chain's CDR3 is CASTEQGSRSANEKLFF. For the CDR3, the DNA is TGTGCCAGCACGGAACAGGGGAGTCGTTCGGCTAATGAAAAACTGTTTTTT.

The gene calls are TRBV11-3 and TRBJ1-1; D is uncertain. Between the trimmed V and J ends, which lost 1 base and 5 bases, there was a span of 8 bases. Germline CDR1 and CDR2: SGHNT and YENEEA. The CDR3 consists of 13 residues. The chain's CDR3 is CASSLATGTEAFF. In nucleotides, the CDR3 is TGTGCCAGCAGCTTAGCGACGGGGACTGAAGCTTTCTTT.

The rearrangement uses TRBV19 and TRBJ2-3; 9 bases agree with TRBD2. This CDR3 comprises 15 residues. V lost 5 bases, J lost 6 bases, and 9 bases stayed unmatched. Germline CDR1 LNHDA, CDR2 SQIVND (reference sequence). The CDR3 bases are TGTGCCAGTAGTCCATTAGCGGGAGCGGGGGATACGCAGTATTTT. Amino acid sequence: CASSPLAGAGDTQYF.

V is TRBV15 and J is TRBJ1-5; no reliable D call. CDR3 length: 15 amino acids. V lost 6 bases and J 3 bases, leaving 15 bases between the germline ends. In germline, CDR1 is LNHNV, CDR2 YYDKDF (reference sequence). In DNA form, the CDR3 reads TGTGCCACCAGTCCCACCGGCCAGGTCAATCAGCCCCAGCATTTT. It specifies CATSPTGQVNQPQHF.

The rearrangement joins TRBV27 to TRBJ1-5; 12 bases are shared with TRBD1. The CDR3 contains 17 residues. The V gene's germline CDR1 is MNHEY and CDR2 SMNVEV (reference sequence). The ends lost 6 bases at V and 2 bases at J; junction bases unmatched: 8. In DNA form, the CDR3 reads TGTGCCAGCAGCCGGGACAGGGGGCCTAGTGGCAATCAGCCCCAGCATTTT. Amino acids: CASSRDRGPSGNQPQHF.

The chain carries TRBV18 and TRBJ2-7, with 9 bases fitting TRBD1. Germline V CDR1 and CDR2: KGHSH, LQKENI. The CDR3 is made up of 18 amino acids. The J segment lost 2 bases and the V segment lost 1 base, leaving 12 bases of the junction unmatched. CDR3 protein: CASSPQTGGSGTTYEQYF. The CDR3 DNA follows: TGTGCCAGCTCACCACAAACAGGGGGCTCTGGGACCACCTACGAGCAGTACTTC.

The chain has TRBV10-3 and TRBJ1-1, with 7 nucleotides matching TRBD1. CDR3 length equals 14 residues. The germline V gene has CDR1 ENHRY and CDR2 SYGVKD. The V and J ends lost 3 bases and 9 bases, in that order; junction bases with no gene match: 10. The CDR3 loop is CAISETGTEPKAFF. In nucleotides, the CDR3 is TGTGCCATCAGTGAAACCGGGACAGAACCCAAAGCTTTCTTT.

The chain uses TRBV28 and TRBJ2-7, with D perhaps TRBD2 (5 bases). CDR3 length equals 16 residues. CDR1 MDHEN and CDR2 SYDVKM come from the germline V gene. V lost 6 bases, J lost 2 bases, and 20 bases lay in between. In DNA form, the CDR3 reads TGTGCCAGCAGCTCCCTGGTGAGGACTGCGACCTACGAGCAGTACTTC. Amino acid sequence: CASSSLVRTATYEQYF.

The chain carries TRBV6-5 and TRBJ1-3; D is unclear. The germline V gene encodes CDR1 MNHEY and CDR2 SVGAGI. The CDR3 has 12 amino acids. Trimming took off 6 bases at V and 4 bases at J, with 7 bases between the two ends. CDR3 sequence (DNA): TGTGCCAGCAGGGAGGGAGGAAACACCATATATTTT. It specifies CASREGGNTIYF.

Only a few counts were recorded for this clone. V usage is TRBV25-1 and J usage is TRBJ2-7, with 8 bases that match TRBD1. Germline V lookup: CDR1 MGHDK, CDR2 SYGVNS. There are 15 residues in the CDR3. The ends lost 3 bases at V and 2 bases at J; junction bases unmatched: 6. The CDR3 region has the DNA TGTGCCAGCAGTGAGACCCGGACAGGGCCCTACGAGCAGTACTTC. Amino acids: CASSETRTGPYEQYF.

This clone was observed a few times. This chain links TRBV4-2 with TRBJ1-5; 8 bases agree with TRBD1. The ends lost 3 bases at V and 0 bases at J; junction bases unmatched: 7. CDR1 LGHNA and CDR2 YNFKEQ come from the germline V gene. The CDR3 consists of 17 residues. CDR3 region: CASSQDRAANSNQPQHF. For the CDR3, the DNA is TGTGCCAGCAGCCAGGACAGGGCTGCTAATAGCAATCAGCCCCAGCATTTT.